Reported below is one TCR beta chain. The trim removed 2 bases at V and 3 bases at J, leaving 5 bases unmatched. The CDR3 loop spans 14 amino acids. Germline CDR1 and CDR2: GTSNPN and SVGIG (reference sequence). The data stem from a study of CD8 T cells in Susac syndrome. Random hexamers were used to reverse transcribe an amount of about 0.45 to 1 ug RNA. In TCRdb, the immunoSEQ multiplex PCR reads were re-called with MiXCR into one record per CDR3 protein. Of under 90,000 distinct CDR3 sequences listed, around 93% were seen once; the top ten hold more than 0.45%. The TCR comes from a human donor with Susac syndrome. The chain joins TRBV30 to TRBJ2-7, with TRBD1 matching 9 bases. The sequencing sample was made of CD8+ T cells from PBMCs. This CDR3 reads CAWSPGTGFYEQYF. The CDR3 DNA sequence: TGTGCCTGGAGTCCCGGGACAGGGTTCTACGAGCAGTACTTC.